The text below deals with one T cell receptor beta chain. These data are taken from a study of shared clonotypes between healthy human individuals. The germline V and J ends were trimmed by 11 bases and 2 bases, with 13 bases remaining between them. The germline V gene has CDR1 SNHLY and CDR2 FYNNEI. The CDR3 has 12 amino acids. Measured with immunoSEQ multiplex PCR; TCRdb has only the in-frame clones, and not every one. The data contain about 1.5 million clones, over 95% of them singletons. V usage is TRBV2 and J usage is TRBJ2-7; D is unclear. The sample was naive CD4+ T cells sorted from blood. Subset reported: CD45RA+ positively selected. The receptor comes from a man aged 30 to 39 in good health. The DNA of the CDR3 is TGTGCCGGCGGCAGGTCCCCCTACGAGCAGTACTTC. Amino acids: CAGGRSPYEQYF.